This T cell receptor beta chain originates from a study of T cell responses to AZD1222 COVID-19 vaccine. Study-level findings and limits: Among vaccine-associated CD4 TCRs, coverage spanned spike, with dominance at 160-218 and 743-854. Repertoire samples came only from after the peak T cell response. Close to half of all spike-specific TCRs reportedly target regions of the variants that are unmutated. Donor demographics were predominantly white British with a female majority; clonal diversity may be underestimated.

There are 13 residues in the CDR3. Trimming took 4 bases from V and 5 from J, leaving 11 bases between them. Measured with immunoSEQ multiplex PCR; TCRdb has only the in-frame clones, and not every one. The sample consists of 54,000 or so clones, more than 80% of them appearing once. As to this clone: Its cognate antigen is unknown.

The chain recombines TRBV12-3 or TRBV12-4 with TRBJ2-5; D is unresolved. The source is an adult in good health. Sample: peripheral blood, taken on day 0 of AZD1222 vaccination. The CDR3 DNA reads TGTGCCAGCAGTTCACTCATTGGTGAGACCCAGTACTTC. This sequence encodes CASSSLIGETQYF.